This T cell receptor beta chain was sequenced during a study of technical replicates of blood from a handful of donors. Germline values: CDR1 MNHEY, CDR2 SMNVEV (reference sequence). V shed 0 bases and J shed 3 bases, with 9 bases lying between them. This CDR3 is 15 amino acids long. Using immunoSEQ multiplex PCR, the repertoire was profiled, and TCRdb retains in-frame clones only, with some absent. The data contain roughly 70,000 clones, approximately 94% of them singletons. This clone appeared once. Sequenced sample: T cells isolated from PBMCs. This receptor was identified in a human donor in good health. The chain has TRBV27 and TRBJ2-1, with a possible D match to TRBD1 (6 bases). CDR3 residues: CASSLSRGGYNEQFF. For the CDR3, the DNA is TGTGCCAGCAGTTTATCGAGAGGGGGCTACAATGAGCAGTTCTTC.